Presented here are 31 T cell receptor beta chains from one specimen sequenced in a study of cytomegalovirus exposure and HLA in healthy donors. PCR used 60 Vbeta primers and 13 Jbeta primers. Assay: immunoSEQ multiplex PCR; the TCRdb copy retains only in-frame clones and omits some. The table records around 100,000 clones, about 71% of them present only once. Input material: PBMCs. These TCRs come from a woman between 50 and 59 years old in good health and CMV-seronegative.

The chain couples TRBV7-8 to TRBJ2-3; 12 positions match TRBD2. The CDR3 covers 20 residues. Trimming at V came to 6 bases and at J to 1 base, leaving 17 bases not matched to a gene. Germline V gene lookup returns CDR1 SGHVS and CDR2 FQNEAQ. CDR3 in amino acids: CASRPGELAGGQKGTDTQYF. In DNA form, the CDR3 reads TGTGCCAGCAGGCCCGGCGAACTAGCGGGGGGTCAGAAGGGCACAGATACGCAGTATTTT.

The CDR3 nucleotides read TGTGCCAGCAGCTTAAACAGGGAATTCTACGAGCAGTACTTC. This translates into CASSLNREFYEQYF. The J gene is TRBJ2-5, the V gene TRBV13; D is possibly TRBD1 (6 bases). The end of the DNA aligns better with TRBJ2-7, so the J call may be wrong. Germline V gene lookup returns CDR1 PRHDT and CDR2 FYEKMQ (reference sequence). CDR3 length: 14 residues.

The V and J genes are TRBV4-1 and TRBJ1-3; 8 bases agree with TRBD1. Germline lookup yields CDR1 MGHRA and CDR2 YSYEKL. The CDR3 contains 17 residues. J gave up 4 bases and V 3 bases, and 11 bases lay outside the gene matches. CDR3 residues: CASSQGLQGVKGNTIYF. The CDR3 DNA follows: TGCGCCAGCAGCCAGGGGTTACAGGGGGTAAAAGGAAACACCATATATTTT.

This sequence joins TRBV29-1 and TRBJ2-4; TRBD2 matches 10 bases. Per the germline V gene, CDR1 is SQVTM and CDR2 is ANQGSEA. The CDR3 loop spans 13 amino acids. After removal of 6 bases from V and 4 bases from J, the junction contained 3 bases not matched to a gene. The CDR3 nucleotides are TGCAGCGTGCAACTAGCGGGGAAAAACATTCAGTACTTC. It specifies CSVQLAGKNIQYF.

This rearrangement joins TRBV5-6 to TRBJ2-1; perhaps TRBD2 as D (6 bases). CDR1 is SGHDT, CDR2 YYEEEE, per germline. Between the trimmed V and J ends, which lost 2 bases and 12 bases, there was a span of 15 bases. This CDR3 is built from 13 residues. The CDR3 spells CASSFGFGGVQFF. In DNA form, the CDR3 reads TGTGCCAGCAGCTTTGGCTTTGGCGGGGTGCAGTTCTTC.

V usage is TRBV30 and J usage is TRBJ1-1; 8 nucleotides match TRBD1. J gave up 7 bases and V 4 bases, and 8 bases lay outside the gene matches. CDR3 length: 13 amino acids. Germline V CDR1 and CDR2: GTSNPN, SVGIG (reference sequence). The CDR3 is CAWTRQGASEAFF. CDR3 coding DNA: TGTGCCTGGACGCGGCAGGGGGCCAGTGAAGCTTTCTTT. Complete variable domain (other parts from reference TRBV30 and TRBJ1-1): SQTIHQWPATLVQPVGSPLSLECTVEGTSNPNLYWYRQAAGRGLQLLFYSVGIGQISSEVPQNLSASRPQDRQFILSSKKLLLSDSGFYLCAWTRQGASEAFFGQGTRLTVV.

The chain recombines TRBV7-9 with TRBJ2-7, with 7 bases fitting TRBD1. The junction had 4 bases not matched to a gene; V was cut back by 8 bases and J by 3 bases. Germline V gives CDR1 SEHNR, CDR2 FQNEAQ (reference sequence). This CDR3 contains 12 residues. The CDR3 bases are TGTGCCAGCGCCCCAGGGGGCTACGAGCAGTACTTC. Encoded protein: CASAPGGYEQYF.

The rearrangement joins TRBV19 to TRBJ1-3; D is possibly TRBD1 (6 bases). This CDR3 has 19 residues. The V gene's germline CDR1 is LNHDA and CDR2 SQIVND (reference sequence). V was trimmed by 6 bases and J by 0 bases, leaving 24 bases between them. The CDR3 loop is CASSITGHGRLGSGNTIYF. CDR3 bases: TGTGCCAGTAGCATAACGGGACACGGCCGTCTCGGCTCTGGAAACACCATATATTTT.

This clone was observed a single time. CDR3 sequence: CASRGGIAPYEQYF. CDR3 coding DNA: TGTGCCAGTAGAGGGGGTATTGCGCCCTACGAGCAGTACTTC. The J gene is TRBJ2-7, the V gene TRBV19, with D possibly matching TRBD1 (6 bases). The CDR3 contains 14 residues. Germline V gene sequence: CDR1 LNHDA, CDR2 SQIVND (reference sequence). Trimming cost V 6 bases and J 2 bases, with 14 bases left between them.

V usage is TRBV7-9 and J usage is TRBJ1-1; 7 bases fit TRBD1. The length of the CDR3 is 14 residues. Germline V gives CDR1 SEHNR, CDR2 FQNEAQ (reference sequence). V shed 1 base, J shed 7 bases, and the junction held 6 bases outside the gene matches. CDR3 in amino acids: CASSLGPTGNEAFF. The DNA of the CDR3 is TGTGCCAGCAGCTTAGGGCCGACAGGGAATGAAGCTTTCTTT.

This sequence joins TRBV16 and TRBJ1-6; D not resolved. Trimming took off 0 bases at V and 7 bases at J, with 13 bases between the two ends. The CDR3 is 16 residues long. Per germline, CDR1 KGHSY and CDR2 FQNENV. DNA of the CDR3: TGTGCCAGCAGCCAATCGCAGACAAGGCTGAATTCACCCCTCCACTTT. As protein: CASSQSQTRLNSPLHF.

CDR3 loop: CASSLREGSYEQYF. The DNA of the CDR3 is TGCGCCAGCAGCTTGAGGGAGGGCTCCTACGAGCAGTACTTC. V usage is TRBV5-1 and J usage is TRBJ2-7; 7 bases align to TRBD2. CDR3 length equals 14 residues. CDR1 is SGHRS and CDR2 is YFSETQ in the germline V gene. V gave up 1 base and J gave up 0 bases; unmatched junction bases: 1.

The V call is TRBV5-6, the J call TRBJ2-7; TRBD2 matches 9 bases. J was trimmed by 6 bases and V by 3 bases; bases with no gene match: 10. Per germline, CDR1 SGHDT and CDR2 YYEEEE. The CDR3 totals 15 residues. In DNA form, the CDR3 reads TGTGCCAGCAGCTCCTTCGCGGGAGGGCCTCCCGAGCAGTACTTC. Translating gives CASSSFAGGPPEQYF. Using reference TRBV5-6 and TRBJ2-7 for the parts outside the CDR3, the full variable domain is DAGVTQSPTHLIKTRGQQVTLRCSPKSGHDTVSWYQQALGQGPQFIFQYYEEEERQRGNFPDRFSGHQFPNYSSELNVNALLLGDSALYLCASSSFAGGPPEQYFGPGTRLTVT.

V and J are TRBV19 and TRBJ2-6; a weak D match, TRBD2 (5 bases). Per the germline V gene, CDR1 is LNHDA and CDR2 is SQIVND (reference sequence). The CDR3 length is 16 residues. Trimming stripped 1 base from V and 3 bases from J, with 10 bases between. DNA of the CDR3: TGTGCCAGTAGTATAGGACGGGGTTTTGGGGCCAACGTCCTGACTTTC. It specifies CASSIGRGFGANVLTF.

This clone was counted only a few times. The chain joins TRBV2 to TRBJ2-7, with D perhaps TRBD1 (7 bases). There are 13 residues in the CDR3. V dropped 8 bases and J dropped 0 bases, with 11 bases sitting between them. Per germline, CDR1 SNHLY and CDR2 FYNNEI. The CDR3 loop reads CASGGTVSYEQYF. The DNA of the CDR3 is TGTGCCAGCGGGGGGACAGTCTCCTACGAGCAGTACTTC.

V is TRBV2 and J is TRBJ1-1; 7 bases are a match to TRBD1. After removal of 8 bases from V and 0 bases from J, the junction contained 12 bases not matched to a gene. The CDR3 has 16 amino acids. The germline CDR1 and CDR2 sequences are SNHLY and FYNNEI. The DNA for the CDR3 is TGTGCCAGCTCTTACAAAGAGGGGGCTTTGAACACTGAAGCTTTCTTT. It yields the protein CASSYKEGALNTEAFF.

V and J are TRBV4-1 and TRBJ2-3; TRBD1 might be the D (5 bases). In germline, CDR1 is MGHRA, CDR2 YSYEKL. V lost 1 base and J 12 bases, leaving 11 bases between the germline ends. The CDR3 is 12 residues long. The CDR3 region has the DNA TGCGCCAGCAGCCAAGGTGCTACAGGTCAGTATTTT. This gives the protein CASSQGATGQYF.

J is TRBJ1-1 and V is TRBV9; TRBD1 is a possible D gene (6 bases). The CDR3 runs to 14 residues. In germline, CDR1 is SGDLS, CDR2 YYNGEE. Trimming cost V 4 bases and J 2 bases, with 12 bases left between them. CDR3 loop: CASSQGHLNTEAFF. The DNA for the CDR3 is TGTGCCAGCAGCCAGGGACACTTAAACACTGAAGCTTTCTTT.

The rearrangement links TRBV19 to TRBJ1-5; D call uncertain. The germline V and J ends were trimmed by 2 bases and 3 bases, with 8 bases remaining between them. The germline V gene has CDR1 LNHDA and CDR2 SQIVND (reference sequence). The CDR3 length is 14 residues. The CDR3 loop reads CASSIPRINQPQHF. The CDR3 DNA reads as TGTGCCAGTAGTATACCCAGGATCAATCAGCCCCAGCATTTT.

In nucleotides, the CDR3 is TGTGCCAGCAGCTTAACGGGGGAGTTCGGCGAGCAGTACTTC. Amino acid sequence: CASSLTGEFGEQYF. The chain links TRBV13 to TRBJ2-7, with D maybe TRBD2 (6 bases). Germline CDR1 reads PRHDT; CDR2 reads FYEKMQ (reference sequence). V was cut by 2 bases and J by 6 bases, with 14 bases left in between. CDR3 length equals 14 residues.

This sequence joins TRBV21-1 and TRBJ1-2; TRBD1 was called by the table and not checked on the DNA. TRBV21-1 is labeled a pseudogene. There are 15 residues in the CDR3. CDR3 sequence reads: CASRGARESNYGYTF. In DNA form, the CDR3 reads TGTGCCAGCAGGGGGGCCAGGGAGTCTAACTATGGCTACACCTTC.

V usage is TRBV9 and J usage is TRBJ2-5; D ambiguous. The better agreement between TRBJ2-7 and the DNA end casts doubt on the J call. Germline V gene lookup returns CDR1 SGDLS and CDR2 YYNGEE. The CDR3 extends over 14 amino acids. The DNA of the CDR3 is TGTGCCAGCAGCGTCTCAAGTAGCTCCTACGAGCAGTACTTC. Translation gives CASSVSSSSYEQYF.

This rearrangement joins TRBV7-6 to TRBJ2-7; TRBD2 agrees at 11 bases. Germline V gene sequence: CDR1 SGHVS, CDR2 FNYEAQ. This CDR3 contains 16 residues. V gave up 2 bases and J gave up 6 bases; unmatched junction bases: 9. In DNA form, the CDR3 reads TGTGCCAGCAGCTTACCCCCGGCACTAGCGGGAGCCGAGCAGTACTTC. Its translation: CASSLPPALAGAEQYF.

This sequence joins TRBV5-1 and TRBJ2-5, with D possibly matching TRBD2 (6 bases). Judging by the DNA end, TRBJ2-7 fits better; the J call may be wrong. The CDR3 sequence is 14 residues long. Germline V gene sequence: CDR1 SGHRS, CDR2 YFSETQ. The CDR3, as DNA: TGCGCCAGCAGTTTAGGGACTGGAGGCTACGAGCAGTACTTC. Its protein is CASSLGTGGYEQYF.

This clone came up a few times. The gene calls are TRBV7-7 and TRBJ2-7, with D possibly TRBD2 on 6 matching bases. V lost 5 bases and J lost 7, with 15 bases in between. The germline gives CDR1 SSHAT, CDR2 FNYEAQ (reference sequence). This CDR3 comprises 13 residues. The CDR3 reads CASSPRDGGEQYF. CDR3 bases: TGTGCCAGCAGCCCCAGGGACGGGGGAGAGCAGTACTTC.

This sequence joins TRBV9 and TRBJ2-1, with TRBD2 matching 8 bases. The V and J ends lost 2 bases and 6 bases, in that order; junction bases with no gene match: 10. CDR1 is SGDLS and CDR2 is YYNGEE in the germline V gene. The CDR3 sequence is 16 residues long. The CDR3 region has the DNA TGTGCCAGCAGCGTGTCAGCGGGAGCTACACGCAATGAGCAGTTCTTC. Its protein is CASSVSAGATRNEQFF.

The J gene is TRBJ1-3, the V gene TRBV14; perhaps TRBD1 as D (6 bases). This CDR3 has 17 amino acids. Trimming shortened V by 3 bases and J by 0 bases, and 15 bases separated the two germline ends. Germline V gene data show CDR1 as SGHDN and CDR2 as FVKESK. The CDR3 reads CASSHFGGHNSGNTIYF. The CDR3 nucleotides read TGTGCCAGCAGCCACTTTGGGGGACACAACTCTGGAAACACCATATATTTT.

The rearrangement uses TRBV19 and TRBJ1-1; D is unresolved. The CDR3 runs to 14 residues. Germline V gene lookup returns CDR1 LNHDA and CDR2 SQIVND (reference sequence). The ends were cut back, 8 bases at V and 0 bases at J, with 13 bases in the middle. The CDR3 loop is CASRGADMNTEAFF. The CDR3 DNA reads TGTGCCAGTCGGGGAGCAGATATGAACACTGAAGCTTTCTTT.

V is TRBV4-1 and J is TRBJ2-7; 8 bases fit TRBD2. Germline V lookup: CDR1 MGHRA, CDR2 YSYEKL. The CDR3 length is 18 residues. The trim removed 5 bases at V and 2 bases at J, leaving 17 bases unmatched. CDR3 DNA: TGCGCCAGCAGCACCCAAATGGCCGGGGGGGCTACCCCCTACGAGCAGTACTTC. Translating gives CASSTQMAGGATPYEQYF.

The J gene is TRBJ1-4, the V gene TRBV19; TRBD1 agrees at 9 bases. The CDR3 totals 13 residues. V dropped 10 bases and J dropped 5; count of bases not matched to a gene: 5. CDR1 and CDR2 from the germline V gene are LNHDA and SQIVND (reference sequence). In DNA, the CDR3 is TGTGCCACCGCGGGACAGGGAAATGAAAAACTGTTTTTT. Translating it yields CATAGQGNEKLFF.

The chain is built from TRBV19 and TRBJ2-5; tentative D call: TRBD2 (6 bases). Germline V gives CDR1 LNHDA, CDR2 SQIVND (reference sequence). CDR3 length equals 14 residues. Trimming removed 4 bases at V and 3 bases at J, with 12 bases between. CDR3 DNA sequence: TGTGCCAGTAGTAAAGCTCCGGGGGAAGAGACCCAGTACTTC. Translation: CASSKAPGEETQYF.